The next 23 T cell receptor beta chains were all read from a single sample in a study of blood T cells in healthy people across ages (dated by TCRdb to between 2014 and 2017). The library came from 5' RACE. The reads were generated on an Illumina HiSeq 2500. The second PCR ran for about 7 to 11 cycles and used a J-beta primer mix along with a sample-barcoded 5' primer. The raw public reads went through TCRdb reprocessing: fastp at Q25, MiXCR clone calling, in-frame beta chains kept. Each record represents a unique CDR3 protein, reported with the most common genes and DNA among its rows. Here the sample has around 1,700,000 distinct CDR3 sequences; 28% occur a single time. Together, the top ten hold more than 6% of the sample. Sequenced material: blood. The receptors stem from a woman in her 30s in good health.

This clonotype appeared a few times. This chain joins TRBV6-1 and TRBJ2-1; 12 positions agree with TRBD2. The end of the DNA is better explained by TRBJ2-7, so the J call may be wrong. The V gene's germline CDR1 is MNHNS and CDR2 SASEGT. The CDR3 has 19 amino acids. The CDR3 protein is CASSEAPGLLAGGNNEQYF. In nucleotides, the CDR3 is TGTGCCAGCAGTGAAGCCCCTGGACTTCTAGCGGGGGGGAACAATGAGCAGTACTTC.

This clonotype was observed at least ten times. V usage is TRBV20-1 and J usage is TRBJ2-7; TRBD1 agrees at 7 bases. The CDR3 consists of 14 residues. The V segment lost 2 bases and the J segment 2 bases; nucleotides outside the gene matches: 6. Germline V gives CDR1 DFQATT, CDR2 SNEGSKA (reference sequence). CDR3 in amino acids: CSARSRDSTYEQYF. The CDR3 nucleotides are TGCAGTGCTAGAAGTCGGGACAGCACCTACGAGCAGTACTTC.

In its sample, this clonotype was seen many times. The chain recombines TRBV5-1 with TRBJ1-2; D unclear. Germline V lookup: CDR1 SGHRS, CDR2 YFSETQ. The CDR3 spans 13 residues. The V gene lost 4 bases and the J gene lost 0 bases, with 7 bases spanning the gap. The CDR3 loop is CASSDGTNYGYTF. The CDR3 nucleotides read TGCGCCAGCAGCGACGGAACTAACTATGGCTACACCTTC.

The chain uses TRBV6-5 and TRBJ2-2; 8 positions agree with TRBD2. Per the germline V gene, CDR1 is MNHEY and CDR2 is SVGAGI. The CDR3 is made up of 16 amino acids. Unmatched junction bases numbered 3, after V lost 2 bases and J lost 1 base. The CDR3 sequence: CASSYVGRENTGELFF. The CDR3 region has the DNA TGTGCCAGCAGTTACGTCGGGAGGGAGAACACCGGGGAGCTGTTTTTT.

The CDR3 loop reads CASSPEAQGYGYTF. CDR3 sequence (DNA): TGCGCCAGCAGCCCCGAGGCCCAGGGCTATGGCTACACCTTC. The chain recombines TRBV5-1 with TRBJ1-2, with D perhaps TRBD1 (5 bases). The germline V gene encodes CDR1 SGHRS and CDR2 YFSETQ. The ends were cut back, 4 bases at V and 4 bases at J, with 14 bases in the middle. The CDR3 runs to 14 residues.

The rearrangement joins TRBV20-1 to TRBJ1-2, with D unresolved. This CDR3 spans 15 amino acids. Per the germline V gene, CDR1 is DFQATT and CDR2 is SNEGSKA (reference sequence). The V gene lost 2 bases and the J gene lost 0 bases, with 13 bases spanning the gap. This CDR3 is CSARSRSGSNYGYTF. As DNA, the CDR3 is TGCAGTGCTAGATCCCGGAGCGGTTCTAACTATGGCTACACCTTC.

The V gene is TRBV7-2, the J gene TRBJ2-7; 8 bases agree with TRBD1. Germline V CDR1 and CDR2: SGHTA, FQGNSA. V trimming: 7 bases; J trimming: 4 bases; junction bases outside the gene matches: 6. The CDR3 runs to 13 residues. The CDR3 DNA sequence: TGTGCCAGCACCGTGGACAGGGCTTACGAGCAGTACTTC. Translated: CASTVDRAYEQYF.

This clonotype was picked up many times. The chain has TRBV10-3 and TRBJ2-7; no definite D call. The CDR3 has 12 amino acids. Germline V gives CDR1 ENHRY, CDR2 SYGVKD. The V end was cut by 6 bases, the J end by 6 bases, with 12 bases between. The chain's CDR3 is CAISHSLAEQYF. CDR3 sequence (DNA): TGTGCCATCAGCCACTCTCTGGCCGAGCAGTACTTC.

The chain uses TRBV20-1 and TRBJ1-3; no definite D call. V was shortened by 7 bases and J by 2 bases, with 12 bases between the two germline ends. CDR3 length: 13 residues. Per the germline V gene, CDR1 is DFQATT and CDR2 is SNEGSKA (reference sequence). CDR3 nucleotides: TGCAGTGGCAGTCGGACCCCTGGAAACACCATATATTTT. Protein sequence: CSGSRTPGNTIYF.

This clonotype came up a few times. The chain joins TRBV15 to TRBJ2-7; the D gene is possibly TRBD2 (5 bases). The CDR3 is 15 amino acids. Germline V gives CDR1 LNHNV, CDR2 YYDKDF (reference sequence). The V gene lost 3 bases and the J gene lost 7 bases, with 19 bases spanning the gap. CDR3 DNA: TGTGCCACCAGCAGGAGAAGATCTAGCTCGGGGGAGCAGTACTTC. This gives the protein CATSRRRSSSGEQYF.

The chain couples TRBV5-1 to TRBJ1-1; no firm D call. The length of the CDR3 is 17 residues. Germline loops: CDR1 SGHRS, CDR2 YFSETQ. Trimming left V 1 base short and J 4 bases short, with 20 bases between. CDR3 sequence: CASSLLPRGRVGTEAFF. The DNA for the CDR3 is TGCGCCAGCAGCTTGCTCCCGCGAGGGCGGGTTGGCACTGAAGCTTTCTTT.

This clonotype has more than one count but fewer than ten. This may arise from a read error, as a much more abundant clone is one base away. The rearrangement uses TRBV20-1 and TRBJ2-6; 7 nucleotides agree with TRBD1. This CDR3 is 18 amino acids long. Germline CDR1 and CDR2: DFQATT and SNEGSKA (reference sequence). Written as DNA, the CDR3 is TGCAGTGCTAGAGTAAGAGGGGGCCCGTCCTCTGGGGCCAACGTCCGGACTTTC. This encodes CSARVRGGPSSGANVRTF.

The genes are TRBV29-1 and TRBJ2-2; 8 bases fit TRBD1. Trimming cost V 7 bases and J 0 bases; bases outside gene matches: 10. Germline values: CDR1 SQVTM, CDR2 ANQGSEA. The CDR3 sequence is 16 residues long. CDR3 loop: CSATRPQGANTGELFF. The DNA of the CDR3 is TGCAGCGCGACTCGGCCACAGGGGGCGAACACCGGGGAGCTGTTTTTT.

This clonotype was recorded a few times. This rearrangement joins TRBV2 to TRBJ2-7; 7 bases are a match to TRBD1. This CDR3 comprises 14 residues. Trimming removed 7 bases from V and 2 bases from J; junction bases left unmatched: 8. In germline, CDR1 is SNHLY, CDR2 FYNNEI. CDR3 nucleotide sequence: TGTGCCAGCACAGGGACAGCTGAGCCCTACGAGCAGTACTTC. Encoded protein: CASTGTAEPYEQYF.

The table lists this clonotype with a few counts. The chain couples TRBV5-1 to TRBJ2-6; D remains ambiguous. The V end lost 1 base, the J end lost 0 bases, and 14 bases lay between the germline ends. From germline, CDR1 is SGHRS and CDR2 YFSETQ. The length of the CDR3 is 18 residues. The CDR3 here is CASSLFVATRSGANVLTF. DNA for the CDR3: TGCGCCAGCAGCTTGTTCGTCGCTACCCGCTCTGGGGCCAACGTCCTGACTTTC.

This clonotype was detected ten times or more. CDR3 loop: CASTLRDGGEQYF. CDR3 DNA sequence: TGTGCCAGCACTCTCAGGGATGGTGGCGAGCAGTACTTC. The chain is built from TRBV12-3 or TRBV12-4 and TRBJ2-7, with D maybe TRBD1 (5 bases). V lost 7 bases and J lost 6, with 16 bases in between. The CDR3 spans 13 residues.

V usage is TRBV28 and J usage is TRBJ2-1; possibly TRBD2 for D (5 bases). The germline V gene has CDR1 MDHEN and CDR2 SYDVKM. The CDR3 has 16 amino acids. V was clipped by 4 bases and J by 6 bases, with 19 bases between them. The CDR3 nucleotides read TGTGCCAGCAGTTCGGTGAGGGCCACGGGCCCCAATGAGCAGTTCTTC. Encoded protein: CASSSVRATGPNEQFF.

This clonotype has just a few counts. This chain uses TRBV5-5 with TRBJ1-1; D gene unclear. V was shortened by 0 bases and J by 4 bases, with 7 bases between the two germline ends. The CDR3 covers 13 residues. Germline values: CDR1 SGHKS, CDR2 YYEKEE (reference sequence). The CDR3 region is CASSLDSGTEAFF. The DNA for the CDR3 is TGTGCCAGCAGCTTGGACAGTGGCACTGAAGCTTTCTTT.

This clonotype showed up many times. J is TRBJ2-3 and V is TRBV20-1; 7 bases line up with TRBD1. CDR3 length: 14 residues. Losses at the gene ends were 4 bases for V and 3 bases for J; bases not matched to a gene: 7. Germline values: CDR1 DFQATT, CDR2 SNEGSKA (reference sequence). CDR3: CSANRQGRTDTQYF. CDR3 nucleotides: TGCAGTGCTAACCGACAGGGTAGGACAGATACGCAGTATTTT.

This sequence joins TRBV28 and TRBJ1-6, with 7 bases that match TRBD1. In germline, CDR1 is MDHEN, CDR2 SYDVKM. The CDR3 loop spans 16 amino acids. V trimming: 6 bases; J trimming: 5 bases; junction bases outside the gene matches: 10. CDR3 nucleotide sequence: TGTGCCAGCAGCGTCTCCGGGACAGCTCATAATTCACCCCTCCACTTT. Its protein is CASSVSGTAHNSPLHF.

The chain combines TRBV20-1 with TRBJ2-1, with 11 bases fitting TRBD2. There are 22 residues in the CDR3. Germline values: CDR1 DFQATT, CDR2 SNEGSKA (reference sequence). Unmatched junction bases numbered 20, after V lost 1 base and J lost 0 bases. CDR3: CSARVTLAGLAGGRASYNEQFF. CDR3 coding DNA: TGCAGTGCTAGAGTTACGTTAGCGGGGCTAGCGGGGGGCCGAGCCTCCTACAATGAGCAGTTCTTC.

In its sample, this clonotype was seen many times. The CDR3 is CAISESLGGRSGGYTF. Written as DNA, the CDR3 is TGTGCCATCAGTGAGTCCCTCGGCGGCCGGAGCGGTGGCTACACCTTC. The V gene is TRBV10-3, the J gene TRBJ1-2; D is undetermined. V was pared by 0 bases and J by 7 bases, with 18 bases between. This CDR3 contains 16 residues. From germline, CDR1 is ENHRY and CDR2 SYGVKD.

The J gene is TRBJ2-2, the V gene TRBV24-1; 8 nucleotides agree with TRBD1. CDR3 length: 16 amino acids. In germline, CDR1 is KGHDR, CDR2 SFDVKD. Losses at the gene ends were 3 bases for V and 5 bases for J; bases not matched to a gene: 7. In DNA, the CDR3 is TGTGCCACCAGTGATCCCGGACAGGGTAGAACCGGGGAGCTGTTTTTT. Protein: CATSDPGQGRTGELFF.